This is a list of T cell receptor beta chains from one sample in a study of regulatory and conventional T cells in RAG deficiency. Using immunoSEQ multiplex PCR, the repertoire was profiled, and TCRdb retains in-frame clones only, with some absent. Here the sample spans about 29,000 clones, around 96% being singletons. The sample was also linked to a second study, of regulatory T cells.

Sequencing was carried out using CD25- CD4+ T cells sorted from blood. These receptors all come from a human donor in good health. CDR3s include the opening cysteine and the closing phenylalanine or tryptophan. D genes are given only for firm matches. Size tells how often a clone was seen (once, few, many) or the class of an expanded clone, and some rows leave it out.

TRBJ1-5 TRBD1 TRBV2 NA CASSRDRGRHQPQHF TGTGCCAGCAGTCGGGACAGGGGGCGCCATCAGCCCCAGCATTTT
TRBJ2-1 TRBD2 TRBV5-1 NA CASSTELAGGPYEQFF TGCGCCAGCAGCACGGAACTAGCGGGGGGGCCGTATGAGCAGTTCTTC
TRBJ1-4 NA TRBV9 once CASSVGGASRGEKLFF TGTGCCAGCAGCGTAGGCGGTGCATCCCGGGGAGAAAAACTGTTTTTT
TRBJ2-1 TRBD2 TRBV13 NA CASSHRLAGALYEQFF TGTGCCAGCAGCCACCGATTAGCGGGGGCACTTTATGAGCAGTTCTTC
TRBJ2-5 NA TRBV19 NA CASSVREETQYF TGTGCCAGTAGTGTCAGGGAAGAGACCCAGTACTTC
TRBJ2-2 NA TRBV5-1 NA CASSLAGAVRTNTGELFF TGCGCCAGCAGCTTGGCAGGGGCCGTAAGGACGAACACCGGGGAGCTGTTTTTT
TRBJ2-3 TRBD1 TRBV18 NA CASSPRRGLGDTQYF TGTGCCAGCTCACCTCGAAGGGGGCTCGGGGATACGCAGTATTTT
TRBJ2-7 TRBD1 TRBV6-5 NA CASSNEGTGAYEQYF TGTGCCAGCAGTAATGAAGGGACAGGGGCCTACGAGCAGTACTTC
TRBJ1-1 NA TRBV10-3 NA CAIAQNTDTEAFF TGTGCCATCGCGCAGAATACAGACACTGAAGCTTTCTTT
TRBJ1-5 NA TRBV19 NA CASAPGHFYSNQPQHF TGTGCCAGTGCCCCGGGACACTTTTATAGCAATCAGCCCCAGCATTTT
TRBJ2-4 TRBD1 TRBV7-3 NA CASSFGGQGVSIQYF TGTGCCAGCAGCTTTGGGGGACAGGGGGTGAGCATTCAGTACTTC
TRBJ2-3 NA TRBV5-1 few CASSRERTDTQYF TGCGCCAGCAGCAGGGAGCGGACAGATACGCAGTATTTT
TRBJ1-2 NA TRBV21-1 NA CASSPTGSSGYTF TGTGCCAGCAGCCCAACAGGGTCCTCTGGCTACACCTTC
TRBJ2-2 TRBD2 TRBV10-1 NA CASRPGTSGSSNTGELFF TGCGCCAGCAGACCCGGGACTAGCGGGTCCTCGAACACCGGGGAGCTGTTTTTT
TRBJ2-1 TRBD2 TRBV2 NA CASSERIAGGSYNEQFF TGTGCCAGCAGCGAAAGGATAGCGGGGGGCTCCTACAATGAGCAGTTCTTC
TRBJ2-5 TRBD2 TRBV9 NA CASSTGTSAETQYF TGTGCCAGCAGCACCGGGACTAGTGCGGAGACCCAGTACTTC
TRBJ2-5 TRBD1 TRBV19 NA CASNPRDRKTQYF TGTGCCAGCAACCCCCGGGACAGGAAGACCCAGTACTTC
TRBJ1-4 NA TRBV7-9 once CASSRQRYRETNEKLFF TGTGCCAGCAGCCGACAACGCTACAGGGAAACTAATGAAAAACTGTTTTTT
TRBJ2-7 NA TRBV7-9 NA CASSLGATTYEQYF TGTGCCAGCAGCTTAGGGGCCACCACCTACGAGCAGTACTTC
TRBJ2-7 TRBD1 TRBV29-1 NA CSVKEGAGSYEQYF TGCAGCGTCAAAGAGGGGGCAGGGTCCTACGAGCAGTACTTC
TRBJ1-2 TRBD1 TRBV6-1 NA CASNDRAGTNYGYTF TGTGCCAGCAACGACAGGGCGGGGACTAACTATGGCTACACCTTC
TRBJ2-1 TRBD2 TRBV27 NA CASSLSSGGRDEQFF TGTGCCAGCAGTTTATCTAGCGGGGGTAGGGATGAGCAGTTCTTC
TRBJ1-4 NA TRBV29-1 NA CSARSGGSEKLFF TGCAGCGCTCGATCGGGAGGCTCTGAAAAACTGTTTTTT
TRBJ2-7 NA TRBV5-1 NA CASSLAMRGGTYEQYF TGCGCCAGCAGCTTGGCCATGAGGGGGGGGACCTACGAGCAGTACTTC
TRBJ1-6 NA TRBV4-1 NA CASSLGQINSPLHF TGCGCCAGCAGCCTAGGACAGATTAATTCCCCCCTCCACTTT
TRBJ1-1 TRBD1 TRBV5-1 once CASRSGQGTNTEAFF TGCGCCAGCAGGAGCGGACAGGGGACGAACACTGAAGCTTTCTTT
TRBJ2-4 TRBD1 TRBV10-3 NA CAISAGGQGDIQYF TGTGCCATCAGTGCGGGGGGACAGGGGGACATTCAGTACTTC
TRBJ1-6 TRBD1 TRBV14 once CASSPWTGTGPLHF TGTGCCAGCAGCCCCTGGACGGGGACAGGGCCCCTCCACTTT
TRBJ2-3 NA TRBV7-3 NA CASSAHGIGVNTDTQYF TGTGCCAGCAGCGCCCATGGGATCGGGGTTAACACAGATACGCAGTATTTT
TRBJ2-3 NA TRBV11-2 NA CASSLDRGWDTQYF TGTGCCAGCAGCTTAGATCGCGGTTGGGATACGCAGTATTTT
TRBJ1-2 NA TRBV4-1 NA CASSQEEGFYGYTF TGCGCCAGCAGCCAAGAGGAGGGATTCTATGGCTACACCTTC
TRBJ2-7 TRBD1 TRBV10-1 NA CASSVGQGVSYEQYF TGCGCCAGCAGTGTGGGACAGGGTGTCTCCTACGAGCAGTACTTC
TRBJ1-4 NA TRBV6-5 once CASSFSQGEGEKLFF TGTGCCAGCAGCTTCTCACAGGGAGAGGGTGAAAAACTGTTTTTT
TRBJ1-5 NA TRBV29-1 NA CSVLDSSWEPQHF TGCAGCGTGCTTGACTCATCCTGGGAGCCCCAGCATTTT
TRBJ1-2 NA TRBV29-1 once CSVERLIYGYTF TGCAGCGTTGAGCGTCTAATCTATGGCTACACCTTC
TRBJ2-6 NA TRBV25-1 NA CASSDRSGANVLTF TGTGCCAGCAGTGACAGATCTGGGGCCAACGTCCTGACTTTC
TRBJ2-1 NA TRBV7-3 NA CASSSTTGTYNEQFF TGTGCCAGCAGCTCAACAACCGGGACCTACAATGAGCAGTTCTTC
TRBJ1-2 NA TRBV27 NA CASSLHGGNGYTF TGTGCCAGCAGTCTCCACGGGGGGAATGGCTACACCTTC
TRBJ2-1 NA TRBV5-6 NA CASSLGRSSSSEQFF TGTGCCAGCAGCTTAGGGAGGTCCTCTTCCAGTGAGCAGTTCTTC
TRBJ2-7 NA TRBV15 once CATSRAGASYEQYF TGTGCCACCAGCAGAGCAGGGGCTAGCTACGAGCAGTACTTC
TRBJ2-1 TRBD2 TRBV5-1 few CASFRAGGPNEQFF TGCGCCAGCTTTCGAGCGGGGGGGCCCAATGAGCAGTTCTTC
TRBJ1-5 NA TRBV19 NA CASSGGRDLNQPQHF TGTGCCAGTAGCGGAGGGAGGGACCTCAATCAGCCCCAGCATTTT
TRBJ2-7 TRBD1 TRBV18 once CASSLKPSGGAPHEQYF TGTGCCAGCTCACTCAAACCTTCAGGGGGCGCTCCCCACGAGCAGTACTTC
TRBJ2-2 NA TRBV11-2 once CASSLDRWDSTNTGELFF TGTGCCAGCAGCTTAGATAGATGGGACTCAACTAACACCGGGGAGCTGTTTTTT
TRBJ2-7 NA TRBV6-5 NA CASRGHEQYF TGTGCCAGCAGGGGCCACGAGCAGTACTTC
TRBJ1-4 NA TRBV15 NA CATSRPSANEKLFF TGTGCCACCAGCAGACCATCAGCTAATGAAAAACTGTTTTTT
TRBJ2-3 NA TRBV6-1 NA CASNRASTDTQYF TGTGCCAGCAACAGAGCAAGCACAGATACGCAGTATTTT
TRBJ1-3 NA TRBV5-1 NA CASSTGEENTIYF TGCGCCAGCAGCACGGGGGAGGAAAACACCATATATTTT
TRBJ1-5 NA TRBV18 NA CASSPLQGINQPQHF TGTGCCAGCTCACCACTGCAGGGGATCAATCAGCCCCAGCATTTT
TRBJ1-2 NA TRBV11-2 NA CASSLARQGYTF TGTGCCAGCAGCTTAGCCCGACAGGGCTACACCTTC
TRBJ1-1 NA TRBV11-3 NA CASSSSRQGEATEAFF TGTGCCAGCAGCTCATCCCGCCAGGGTGAAGCCACTGAAGCTTTCTTT
TRBJ1-1 TRBD1 TRBV6-4 NA CASRPGQDLLANTEAFF TGTGCCAGCAGACCCGGACAGGACTTATTAGCGAACACTGAAGCTTTCTTT
TRBJ2-7 TRBD2 TRBV9 NA CASSVGLAGRLYEQYF TGTGCCAGCAGCGTAGGACTAGCGGGCCGCCTCTACGAGCAGTACTTC
TRBJ1-3 TRBD1 TRBV7-7 NA CASSPRTGDGNTIYF TGTGCTAGCAGCCCCCGGACAGGGGATGGAAACACCATATATTTT
TRBJ1-1 TRBD1 TRBV18 NA CASSPRTGQNTEAFF TGTGCCAGCTCACCCCGGACAGGGCAGAACACTGAAGCTTTCTTT
TRBJ2-7 TRBD1 TRBV11-2 NA CASSGRKPGQNSYEQYF TGTGCCAGCAGCGGGCGAAAGCCGGGACAGAATAGTTACGAGCAGTACTTC
TRBJ1-3 NA TRBV19 few CASSSGQLSSGNTIYF TGTGCCAGTAGTAGTGGACAGTTGAGCTCTGGAAACACCATATATTTT